Below, one T cell receptor (beta chain) is given with its context. This clone has just one count. Its antigen target is currently unknown. It has no much larger one-base neighbor in the sample; base qualities were not kept. This specimen belongs to a study of cytomegalovirus exposure and HLA in healthy donors (dated by TCRdb to about 2017). General notes on the study: In an earlier analysis of approximately 500 of the donors, 276 Gb of sequence data and 90 million to 120 million unique TCR beta sequences from about 179 million T cells were reported. Approximately 300 gigabases of sequencing data and tens of millions of unique TCR sequences made up an early release that covered 500 to 700 HLA-typed donors. Among the roughly 390 genotyped donors, approximately 77% belonged to the genetic ancestry cluster associated with self-reported Caucasian donors. The study was designed to test whether signatures of past pathogen exposure could be identified by cataloging public T cell receptors. The T cell repertoires of 700 or so subjects were profiled by immunosequencing and related to cytomegalovirus serostatus. Along with the approximately 700-subject first cohort, a separate validation cohort of approximately 110 different subjects was used. To predict cytomegalovirus infection status, the study brought together high-throughput TCR immunosequencing, statistical association of individual TCRs with disease status, and machine learning. In a later analysis, previously published TCR beta repertoires from more than 500 donors were re-analyzed and high-resolution HLA genotyping was added so that TCR occurrence patterns could be studied. In the later analysis, no new phenotypic data were used to find candidate immune exposures; instead, reliance was placed on TCR beta sequences and their occurrence across donors. To decide whether each TCR beta V gene segment behaved as functional or pseudogenic, an earlier analysis of some 600 of the donors relied on high-throughput TCR beta sequencing. Donor age, sex, ethnicity and CMV serostatus were collected together with the repertoire data. A later genetic analysis took genome-wide SNP genotypes for about 55% of the 666 donors and used that subset as a discovery cohort. All discovery cohort repertoires had been generated on a single sequencing platform. HLA typing covered class I and class II loci at four-digit resolution. Typing coverage varied by locus: roughly 620-640 donors for A, B, C, DRB1 and DQB1; 500 to 550 for DQA1; more than 600 for DPA1; approximately 470 for DPB1. A few DR-DQ haplotypes were treated as single units for association and clustering because of strong linkage in the cohort. Among over 350 genotyped donors of the cohort, an average of about 240,000 unique TCR beta nucleotide sequences were sequenced per donor, roughly 18% of them non-productive.

The cohort consisted of hundreds of healthy bone marrow donors. Cohort members were all nominally healthy when sampled, although unrecorded immune exposures were likely present. The donor was CMV seronegative and was included in the group of about 400 seronegative cohort members. A peripheral blood sample was collected from each donor, and TCR beta sequencing was performed on peripheral blood mononuclear cells. The Qiagen DNeasy Blood Extraction Kit was used to extract genomic DNA from the blood cell samples. Libraries were made using the immunoSEQ multiplex PCR assay. For the multiplex PCR, a mixture combining 60 forward primers for TCR Vbeta segments and 13 reverse primers for TCR Jbeta segments was used. The CDR3 region of rearranged TCR beta genes was amplified from genomic DNA by a multiplex PCR assay. The Illumina HiSeq System was used to sequence the amplified TCR beta libraries as 87-base-pair reads. Per the source publication's procedure: A later analysis tallied roughly 76 million unique TCR beta chains across the 650 to 750 repertoires, and around 12 million of those chains were shared by two or more donors. Raw reads were error-corrected and collapsed into unique sequences by a nearest-neighbor algorithm in which closely related sequences were merged to remove PCR and sequencing errors. To assign V, D and J gene segments, CDR3 sequences were aligned to IMGT reference sequences. For a sequence to be retained, at least a six-nucleotide match to both a V gene segment and a J gene segment was required. Rearrangements were classified as productive when the CDR3 lacked stop codons and remained in frame with V and J, and all other rearrangements were classified as non-productive. CDR3 was defined according to IMGT convention as the region running from the second conserved V-encoded cysteine to the conserved J-encoded phenylalanine. In an earlier analysis of roughly 580 of the donors, sequences lacking an unambiguous match to a single V gene segment were excluded. An earlier analysis of a few hundred of the donors classified V segments as functional when productive rearrangements were above 56.7% and as segregating when the standard deviation between donors was above 5%. A statistical classification framework was built to diagnose cytomegalovirus status from the catalog of TCR beta chain sequences. V and J gene assignment, in a later analysis, came from comparing TCR nucleotide sequences with IMGT/GENE-DB human TR gene sequences. A later analysis assigned CDR3 sequences and most-parsimonious VDJ recombination scenarios with the TCRdist pipeline. In a later analysis, every TCR beta chain was defined by the combination of its CDR3 amino acid sequence and its V-gene family, and reads without a unique V-gene family were dropped. A later analysis removed 550 to 650 highly shared, low-generation-probability nucleotide sequences to deal with suspected cross-contamination and a sequencing artifact. A later analysis calculated a clonal expansion index for each public chain from normalized within-repertoire ranks of inferred template counts. In a later analysis, generation probabilities were computed with a VDJ recombination model fitted to out-of-frame rearrangements, and the resulting probabilities were checked against IGoR. Hypergeometric tests were used in a later analysis to score TCR-TCR, TCR-HLA and TCR-CMV co-occurrence, with a repertoire-size bias correction applied to the TCR pairs. False discovery rates were estimated in a later analysis by permuting HLA or CMV assignments 20 times. In a later analysis, co-occurring TCRs were grouped using DBSCAN, and TCRdist sequence similarity was added for clustering within HLA-allele-positive subsets. For co-occurrence clustering, repertoires with fewer than 30,000 or more than 120,000 public chains were excluded, along with roughly 5 repertoires with anomalous nucleotide sharing. TCRdb obtained this table from immuneACCESS and retained in-frame rearrangements with V and J assigned. These tables miss some clones; where compared with another copy, unresolved V genes account for less than half of the shortfall, and the remainder is unexplained. D and trimming were read from the DNA, whereas the V and J calls and clone size are those reported in that table. The sample yields approximately 150,000 clones; roughly 80% were counted once. The top ten clones comprise around 1.9% of the sample.

The research as a whole found: Broadly in line with IMGT annotations, most TCR beta V segments showed up in productive rearrangements about 87% or about 30% of the time in an earlier analysis of about 500 of the donors. A later analysis found that most CMV-associated TCR beta chains appeared HLA-restricted, with HLA associations seemingly driven largely by CMV exposure. In a later analysis, the rate of TCR association differed among HLA loci, with DRB1 alleles having the most associated TCRs and HLA-C alleles having the fewest. In a later analysis, several top co-occurrence clusters were reported to appear linked to parvovirus B19, influenza, CMV and Epstein-Barr virus. The sequencing pipeline was judged likely to have produced a cluster of highly shared sequence variants as a technical artifact. Three of the identified cytomegalovirus-associated TCR beta chains were confirmed in vitro to be specific for cytomegalovirus antigens. In a later analysis, HLA-associated TCR beta chains showed more clonal expansion and lower generation probabilities than non-associated chains that were equally common. Most TCR sequences were observed very rarely across donors, whereas some public TCRs were present in many individuals. In both the original and validation cohorts, the classifier was reported to diagnose cytomegalovirus status with high specificity and sensitivity. When HLA alleles, especially DR and DQ, strongly co-occurred, TCR associations were difficult to assign to individual alleles. In a later analysis, more than 15,000 TCR beta sequences were associated with specific HLA alleles at a false discovery rate of 0.05. Because counts were too low, 15 to 20 rarely observed V segments, including chromosome 9 orphons, were excluded from the earlier analysis of under 650 of the donors. For the cohort, immune exposure information was limited to CMV serostatus. In the study, roughly 160 TCR beta chains were listed as associated with cytomegalovirus. Compared with the roughly 600-donor mean, donors in an Asian-associated ancestry cluster had fewer N-insertions in productive TCRs, according to a later genetic analysis. The authors suggested that the approach could potentially be generalized to other disease states and immunological phenotypes. The 87-base-pair reads could not distinguish some IMGT-functional V segments, including TRBV6-2 and TRBV6-3, so those segments were excluded. Only TCR beta chains were sequenced in this cohort, and the absence of alpha or paired-chain data limited detectable features. An association between a missense DCLRE1C variant and V-gene and J-gene trimming of TCR beta chains was found in a later genetic analysis and replicated in an independent cohort. A further reported finding was that TCR beta sequences accurately predicted the HLA-A and HLA-B alleles for most subjects in the first cohort. Presence/absence analyses assumed roughly uniform sequencing depth across donors, an assumption that may not hold. HLA typing was unavailable for some donors at each locus, so association tests used only the typed subset. Linkage disequilibrium might explain the correlated functional status among segregating V segments, but an unknown experimental factor could not be excluded.

From its cysteine to its phenylalanine, the CDR3 spans 12 amino acids. This entry keeps only the CDR3 DNA: 36 bases, framed from base 1. Trimming leaves V shorter by 7 bases and J shorter by 7 bases, with the junction holding 5 bases beyond the gene matches. Taken from the germline V gene, the CDR1 and CDR2 loops are MNHNS and SASEGT. The sequence was collected from a woman aged 40 to 50 in good health and CMV-seronegative. Sequenced material: PBMCs. Here the chain combines TRBV6-1 and TRBJ1-1, with 8 bases aligning to TRBD1. The DNA sequence follows: TGTGCCAGCACCGGGACAGGCAATGAAGCTTTCTTT. Translated, it gives CASTGTGNEAFF.